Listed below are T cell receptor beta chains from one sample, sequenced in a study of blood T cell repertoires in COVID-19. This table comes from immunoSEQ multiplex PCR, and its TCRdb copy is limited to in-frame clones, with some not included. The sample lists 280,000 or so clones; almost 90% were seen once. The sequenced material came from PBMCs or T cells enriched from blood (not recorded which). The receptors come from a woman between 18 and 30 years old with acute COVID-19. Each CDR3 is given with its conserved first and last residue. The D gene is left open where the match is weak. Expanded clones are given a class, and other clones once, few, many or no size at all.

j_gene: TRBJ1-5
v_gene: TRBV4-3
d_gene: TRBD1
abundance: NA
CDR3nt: TGCGCCAGCAGCCAGGGTACAGGGGGCTACCAGCCCCAGCATTTT
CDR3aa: CASSQGTGGYQPQHF

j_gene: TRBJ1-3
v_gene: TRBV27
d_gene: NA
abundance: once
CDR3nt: TGTGCCAGCCGAGAGGCCGGGGCTGGAAACACCATATATTTT
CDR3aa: CASREAGAGNTIYF

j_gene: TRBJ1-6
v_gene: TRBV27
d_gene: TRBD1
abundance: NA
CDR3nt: TGTGCCAGCAGTCCCGTCCCCGGGACAGGGGTAAATTCACCCCTCCACTTT
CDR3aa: CASSPVPGTGVNSPLHF

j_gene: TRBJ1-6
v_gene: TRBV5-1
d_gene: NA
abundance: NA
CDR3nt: TGCGCCAGCAGCCAGGCAAATAATTCACCCCTCCACTTT
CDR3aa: CASSQANNSPLHF

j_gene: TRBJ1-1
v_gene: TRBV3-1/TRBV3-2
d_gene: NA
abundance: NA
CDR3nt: TGTGCCAGCAGCCTGGCAGGCCTAAACACTGAAGCTTTCTTT
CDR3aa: CASSLAGLNTEAFF

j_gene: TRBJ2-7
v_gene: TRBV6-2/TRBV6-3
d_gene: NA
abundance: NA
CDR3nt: TGTGCCAGCAGTCAACAGGGCTACGAGCAGTACTTC
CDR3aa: CASSQQGYEQYF

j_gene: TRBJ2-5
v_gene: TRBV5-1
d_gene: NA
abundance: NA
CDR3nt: TGCGCCAGCAGCCTACAGGGAAAGCGAGAGACCCAGTACTTC
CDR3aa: CASSLQGKRETQYF

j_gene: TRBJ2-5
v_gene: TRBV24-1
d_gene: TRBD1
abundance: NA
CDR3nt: TGTGCCACCTCGACAGGGGGAGAGACCCAGTACTTC
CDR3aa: CATSTGGETQYF

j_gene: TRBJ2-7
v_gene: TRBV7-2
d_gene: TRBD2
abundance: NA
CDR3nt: TGTGCCAGCAGCTCCACCGGGACTAGCGGGAGTCCGGGCTCCTACGAGCAGTACTTC
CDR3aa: CASSSTGTSGSPGSYEQYF

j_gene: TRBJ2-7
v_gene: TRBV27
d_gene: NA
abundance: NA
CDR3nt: TGTGCCAGCAGTACTCTCGGGTTCGGGGAGCAGTACTTC
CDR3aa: CASSTLGFGEQYF

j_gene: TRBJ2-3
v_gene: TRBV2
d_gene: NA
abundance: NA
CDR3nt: TGTGCCATCACAAAGGGGCAGGGGGGTGATACGCAGTATTTT
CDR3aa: CAITKGQGGDTQYF

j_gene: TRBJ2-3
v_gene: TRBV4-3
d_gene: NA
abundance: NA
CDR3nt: TGCGCCAGCAGCCAATCCCTTATGTCCCGCACAGATACGCAGTATTTT
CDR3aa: CASSQSLMSRTDTQYF

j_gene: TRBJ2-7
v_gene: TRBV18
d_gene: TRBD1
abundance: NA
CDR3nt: TGTGCCAGCTCACAAGGACAGGGGGGCACCTACGAGCAGTACTTC
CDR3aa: CASSQGQGGTYEQYF

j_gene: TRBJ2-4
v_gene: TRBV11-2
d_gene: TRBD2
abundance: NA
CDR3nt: TGTGCCAGCAGCTCGGTTAGCGGGAGAGGTCTAGCCAAAAACATTCAGTACTTC
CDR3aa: CASSSVSGRGLAKNIQYF

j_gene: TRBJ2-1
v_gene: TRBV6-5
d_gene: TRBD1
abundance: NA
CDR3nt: TGTGCCAGCAGCGGACAGGGGAAAAATGAGCAGTTCTTC
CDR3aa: CASSGQGKNEQFF

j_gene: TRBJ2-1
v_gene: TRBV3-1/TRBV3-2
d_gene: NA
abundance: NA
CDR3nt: TGTGCCAGCAGCCAAGGGGGCCATCTCCGGGGGGAGCAGTTCTTC
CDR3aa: CASSQGGHLRGEQFF

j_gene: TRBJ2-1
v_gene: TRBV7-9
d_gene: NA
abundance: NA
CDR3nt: TGTGCCAGCAGCACGGACTACGGCGAGAATGAGCAGTTCTTC
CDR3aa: CASSTDYGENEQFF

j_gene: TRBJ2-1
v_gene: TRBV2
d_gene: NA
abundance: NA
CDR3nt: TGTGCCAGCAGTGGATGGGGCCGCGACGGCGGCTCCTACAATGAGCAGTTCTTC
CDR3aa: CASSGWGRDGGSYNEQFF

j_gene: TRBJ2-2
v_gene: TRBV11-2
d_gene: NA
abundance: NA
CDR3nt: TGTGCCAGCAGCCCCTTACGTTTAGCCGGCACCGGGGAGCTGTTTTTT
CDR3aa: CASSPLRLAGTGELFF

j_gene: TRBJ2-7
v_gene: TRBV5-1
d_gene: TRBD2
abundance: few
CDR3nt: TGCGCCAGCAGCTTGGTGCGGGAGGTCAACGAGCAGTACTTC
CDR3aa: CASSLVREVNEQYF

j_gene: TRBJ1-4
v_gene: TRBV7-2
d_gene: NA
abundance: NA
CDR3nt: TGTGCCAGCAGCCCCGGGACTAGGAATGAAAAACTGTTTTTT
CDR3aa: CASSPGTRNEKLFF

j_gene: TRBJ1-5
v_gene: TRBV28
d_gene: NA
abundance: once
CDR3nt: TGTGCCAGCAGTTCCCCCAGGCGGGCTCTAGGCAATCAGCCCCAGCATTTT
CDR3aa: CASSSPRRALGNQPQHF

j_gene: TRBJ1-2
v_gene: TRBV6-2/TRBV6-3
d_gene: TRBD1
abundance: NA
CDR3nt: TGTGCCAGCAGCGACAGGGGCTATGGCTACACCTTC
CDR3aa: CASSDRGYGYTF

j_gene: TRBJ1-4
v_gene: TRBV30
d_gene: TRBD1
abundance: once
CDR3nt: TGTGCCTGGAGTGTAAAACAGGGGGCGAATGAAAAACTGTTTTTT
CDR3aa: CAWSVKQGANEKLFF

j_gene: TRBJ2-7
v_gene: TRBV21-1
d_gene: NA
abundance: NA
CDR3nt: TGTGCCAGCAGCAAAACTGTCCCTAGCGGGAGATTCCCCTACGAGCAGTACTTC
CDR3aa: CASSKTVPSGRFPYEQYF

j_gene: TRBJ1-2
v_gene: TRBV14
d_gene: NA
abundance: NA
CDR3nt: TGTGCCAGCAGCCAAGGAAACAGTCTGGCGTTCCATGGCTACACCTTC
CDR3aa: CASSQGNSLAFHGYTF

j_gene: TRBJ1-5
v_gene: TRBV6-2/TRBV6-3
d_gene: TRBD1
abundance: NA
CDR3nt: TGTGCCAGCAGTTCCCCGGGACAGGGGTTCGGGTATAGCAATCAGCCCCAGCATTTT
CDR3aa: CASSSPGQGFGYSNQPQHF

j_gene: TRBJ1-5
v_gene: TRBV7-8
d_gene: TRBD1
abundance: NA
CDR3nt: TGTGCCAGCAGCGGGAGGGACAGGGGGATCAATCAGCCCCAGCATTTT
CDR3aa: CASSGRDRGINQPQHF

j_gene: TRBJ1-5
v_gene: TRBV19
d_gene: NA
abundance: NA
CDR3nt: TGTGCCAGTAGTATAGCAGGGGCGGTACCTCCGAGCAATCAGCCCCAGCATTTT
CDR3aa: CASSIAGAVPPSNQPQHF

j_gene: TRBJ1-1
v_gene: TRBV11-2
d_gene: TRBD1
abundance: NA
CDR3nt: TGTGCCAGCACCTCACCGGGACAGGGGGCGGGGAACACTGAAGCTTTCTTT
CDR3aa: CASTSPGQGAGNTEAFF

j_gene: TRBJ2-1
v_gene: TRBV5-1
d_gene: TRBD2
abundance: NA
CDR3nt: TGCGCCAGCAGAGGCCCCCGAACGAGGAGCGGGAGTTCCTACAATGAGCAGTTCTTC
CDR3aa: CASRGPRTRSGSSYNEQFF

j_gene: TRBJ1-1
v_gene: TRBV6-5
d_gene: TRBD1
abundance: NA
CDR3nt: TGTGCCAGCTCCCGAGCAGGGGGGAGGAACACTGAAGCTTTCTTT
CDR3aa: CASSRAGGRNTEAFF

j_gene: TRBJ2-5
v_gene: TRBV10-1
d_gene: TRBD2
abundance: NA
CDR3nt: TGCGCCAGCAGTGAGTCGGGGACTAGCGGACTCCAAGAGACCCAGTACTTC
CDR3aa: CASSESGTSGLQETQYF

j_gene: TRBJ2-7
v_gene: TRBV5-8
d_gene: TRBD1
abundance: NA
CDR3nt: TGTGCCAGCAGCTTGACAGGGGGTTACTACGAGCAGTACTTC
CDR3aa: CASSLTGGYYEQYF

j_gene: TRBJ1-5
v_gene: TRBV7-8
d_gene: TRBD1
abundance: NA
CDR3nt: TGTGCCAGCAGCTCAGACAGGGCTCGCAATCAGCCCCAGCATTTT
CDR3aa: CASSSDRARNQPQHF

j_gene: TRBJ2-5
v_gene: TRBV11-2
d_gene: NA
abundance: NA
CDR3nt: TGTGCCAGCAGCTTAGCCGGGAGAGAGACCCAGTACTTC
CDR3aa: CASSLAGRETQYF

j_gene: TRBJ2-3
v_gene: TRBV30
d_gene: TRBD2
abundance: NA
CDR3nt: TGTGCCTGGGGGAGAGGGACTAGCGGGAACACAGATACGCAGTATTTT
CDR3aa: CAWGRGTSGNTDTQYF

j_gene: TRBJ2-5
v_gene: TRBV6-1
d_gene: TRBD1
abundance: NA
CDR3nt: TGTGCCAGCAGTGACCAGGGGGTCCAAGAGACCCAGTACTTC
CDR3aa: CASSDQGVQETQYF

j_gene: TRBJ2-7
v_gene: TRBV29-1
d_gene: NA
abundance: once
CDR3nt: TGCAGCGTTGATGGGGCTCGGGACGAGCAGTACTTC
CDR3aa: CSVDGARDEQYF

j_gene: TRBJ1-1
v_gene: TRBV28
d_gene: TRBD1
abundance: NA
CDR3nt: TGTGCTCTGCGGGACAGGGGGCCGGCGAACACTGAAGCTTTCTTT
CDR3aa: CALRDRGPANTEAFF